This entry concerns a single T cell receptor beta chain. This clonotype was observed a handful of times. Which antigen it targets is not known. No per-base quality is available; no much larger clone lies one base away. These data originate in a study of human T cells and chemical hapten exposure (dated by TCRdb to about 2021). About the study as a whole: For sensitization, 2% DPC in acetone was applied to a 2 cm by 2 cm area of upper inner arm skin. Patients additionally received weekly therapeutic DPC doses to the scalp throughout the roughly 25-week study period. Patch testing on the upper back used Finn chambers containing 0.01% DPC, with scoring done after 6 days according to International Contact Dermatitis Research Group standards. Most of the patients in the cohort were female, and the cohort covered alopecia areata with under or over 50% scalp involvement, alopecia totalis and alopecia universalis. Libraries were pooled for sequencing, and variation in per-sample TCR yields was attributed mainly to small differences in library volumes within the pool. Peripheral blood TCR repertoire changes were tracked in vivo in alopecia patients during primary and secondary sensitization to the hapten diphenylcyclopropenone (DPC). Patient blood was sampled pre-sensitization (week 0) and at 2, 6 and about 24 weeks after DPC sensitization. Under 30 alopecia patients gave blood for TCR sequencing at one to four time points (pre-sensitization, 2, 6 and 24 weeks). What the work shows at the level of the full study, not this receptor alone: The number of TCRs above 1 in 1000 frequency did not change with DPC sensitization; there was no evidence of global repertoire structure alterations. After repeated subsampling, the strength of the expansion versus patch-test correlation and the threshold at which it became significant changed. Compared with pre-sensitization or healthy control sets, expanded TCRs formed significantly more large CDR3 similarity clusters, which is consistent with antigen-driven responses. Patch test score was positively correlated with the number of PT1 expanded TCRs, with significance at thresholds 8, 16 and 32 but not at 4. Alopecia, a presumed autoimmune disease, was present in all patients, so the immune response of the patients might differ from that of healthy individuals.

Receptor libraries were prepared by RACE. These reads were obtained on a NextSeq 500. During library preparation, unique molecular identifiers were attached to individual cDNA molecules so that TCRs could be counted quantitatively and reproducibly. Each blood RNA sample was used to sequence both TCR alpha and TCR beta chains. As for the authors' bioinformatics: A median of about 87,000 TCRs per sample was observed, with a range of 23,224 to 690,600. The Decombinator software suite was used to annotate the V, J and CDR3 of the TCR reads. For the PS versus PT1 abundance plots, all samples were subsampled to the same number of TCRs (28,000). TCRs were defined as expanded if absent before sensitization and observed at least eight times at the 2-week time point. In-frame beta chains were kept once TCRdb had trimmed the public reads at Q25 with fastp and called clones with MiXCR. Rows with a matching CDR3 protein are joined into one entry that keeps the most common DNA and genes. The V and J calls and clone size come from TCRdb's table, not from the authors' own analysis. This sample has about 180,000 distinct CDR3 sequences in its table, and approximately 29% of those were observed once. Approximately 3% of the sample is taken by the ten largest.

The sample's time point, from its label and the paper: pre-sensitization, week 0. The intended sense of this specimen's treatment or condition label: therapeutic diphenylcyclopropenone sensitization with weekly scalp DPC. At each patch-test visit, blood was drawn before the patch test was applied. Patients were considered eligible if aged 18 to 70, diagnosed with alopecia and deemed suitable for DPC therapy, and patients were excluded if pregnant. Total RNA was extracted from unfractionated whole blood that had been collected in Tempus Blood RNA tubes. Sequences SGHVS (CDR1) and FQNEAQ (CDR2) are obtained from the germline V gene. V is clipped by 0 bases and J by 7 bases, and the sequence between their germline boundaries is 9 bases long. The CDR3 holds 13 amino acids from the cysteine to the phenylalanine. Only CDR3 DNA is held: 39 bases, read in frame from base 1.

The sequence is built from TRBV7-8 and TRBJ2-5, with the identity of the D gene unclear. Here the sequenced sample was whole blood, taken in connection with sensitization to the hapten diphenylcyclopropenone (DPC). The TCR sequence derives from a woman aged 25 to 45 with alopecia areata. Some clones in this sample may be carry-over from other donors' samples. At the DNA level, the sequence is TGTGCCAGCAGCTTAGCCGGACCGGGGACCCAGTACTTC. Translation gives CASSLAGPGTQYF.